This TCR beta chain was identified in a study of blood T cells in healthy people across ages. Using a J-beta primer mix together with a sample-barcoded 5' primer, a second PCR was run for roughly 7 to 12 cycles. A single record per CDR3 protein comes from TCRdb applying MiXCR to the 5' RACE reads. The sample lists approximately 1,100,000 distinct CDR3 sequences; 40% to 55% were seen once. Total RNA, at least 5.5 micrograms per sample, came from PBMCs. This receptor was obtained from a woman in her sixties or seventies in good health. The sample comprised blood.

The CDR3 DNA is TGCAGTGCTAGAAAAACCGGGACACCACACACCGGGGAGCTGTTTTTT. This encodes CSARKTGTPHTGELFF. The chain employs TRBV20-1 and TRBJ2-2, with TRBD1 as a possible D gene (6 bases). CDR3 size: 16 residues. Trimming pared 2 bases from V and 3 bases from J, leaving 16 bases between. Germline CDR1 reads DFQATT; CDR2 reads SNEGSKA (reference sequence).